The sequence of this T cell receptor beta chain was determined in a study of Ad26.COV2.S vaccination and SARS-CoV-2 variants. The assay was immunoSEQ multiplex PCR, and TCRdb's table has in-frame clones only and misses some. The sample contains about 350,000 clones, 88% of which appear only once. Treatment defined: about 20 received Ad26.COV2.S at low or high dose, single or two shots; 5 received placebo; per-sample allocation not given. Collection of samples fell on day 63 after the first vaccine or placebo injection. The germline gives CDR1 SEHNR, CDR2 FQNEAQ (reference sequence). V lost 5 bases, J lost 2 bases, and 12 bases lay in between. This CDR3 has 15 amino acids.

The chain links TRBV7-9 to TRBJ2-2; D uncertain. This TCR came from a person between 18 and 59 years old who received the Ad26.COV2.S COVID-19 vaccine or a placebo. The material was peripheral blood, obtained in a trial of Ad26.COV2.S vaccine versus placebo. The CDR3 coding sequence is TGTGCCAGCAGCCCGTACGGGCTTAACACCGGGGAGCTGTTTTTT. Encoded protein: CASSPYGLNTGELFF.